A single sample gave rise to the 6 T cell receptor beta chains below, sequenced in a study of vaccination and CD4 T cells after COVID-19. An Oncomine TCR Beta short-read assay was used to sequence the DNA from cultured CD4+ T cells. TCRdb fed the PCR reads into MiXCR, producing one record per CDR3 protein. Of fewer than 15,000 distinct CDR3 sequences detected, about 53% appear once; the ten largest clones hold about 9.5%. What these receptors recognize is not known. As for treatment: approximately 11-day PBMC culture with coronavirus spike peptide pools or control peptides (ViraFEST assay). Sequenced here: CD4+ T cells from blood, cultured in vitro, sampled before SARS-CoV-2 vaccination. These receptor sequences come from a human donor who had recovered from COVID-19.

The chain recombines TRBV15 with TRBJ1-4, with TRBD1 matching 9 bases. The germline V gene has CDR1 LNHNV and CDR2 YYDKDF (reference sequence). The ends lost 4 bases at V and 3 bases at J; junction bases unmatched: 3. The CDR3 runs to 15 residues. The DNA of the CDR3 is TGTGCCACCAGCAACGACAGGGGGGCTAATGAAAAACTGTTTTTT. This translates into CATSNDRGANEKLFF.

V gene TRBV7-9 combines with J gene TRBJ2-3; 8 bases match TRBD2. The CDR3 length is 15 residues. Germline loops: CDR1 SEHNR, CDR2 FQNEAQ (reference sequence). Trimming cost V 4 bases and J 0 bases; bases outside gene matches: 3. CDR3 DNA: TGTGCCAGCAGCTCCAAGCGGGAGAGCACAGATACGCAGTATTTT. Encoded protein: CASSSKRESTDTQYF.

This clonotype was seen a handful of times. This chain links TRBV7-2 with TRBJ2-5; D could derive from TRBD1 or TRBD2 (5 bases each). This CDR3 comprises 15 residues. V was trimmed by 3 bases and J by 1 base, leaving 12 bases between them. The germline V gene has CDR1 SGHTA and CDR2 FQGNSA. CDR3 in DNA: TGTGCCAGCAGCTTCGGACTGGGGGTCCAAGAGACCCAGTACTTC. Residues: CASSFGLGVQETQYF.

This clonotype was recorded only once. The rearrangement links TRBV7-9 to TRBJ2-3, with 7 bases fitting TRBD1. V dropped 5 bases and J dropped 4; count of bases not matched to a gene: 6. Germline values: CDR1 SEHNR, CDR2 FQNEAQ (reference sequence). The CDR3 loop spans 14 amino acids. The CDR3 loop reads CASSQTGLADTQYF. The CDR3, as DNA: TGTGCCAGCAGCCAGACAGGGCTGGCAGATACGCAGTATTTT.

Only a few counts were recorded for this clonotype. The V call is TRBV7-9, the J call TRBJ2-7, with TRBD1 identical over 10 bases. The germline CDR1 and CDR2 sequences are SEHNR and FQNEAQ (reference sequence). The length of the CDR3 is 17 residues. V shed 4 bases, J shed 5 bases, and the junction held 14 bases outside the gene matches. This CDR3 is CASSSTGGNSWSHEQYF. As DNA, the CDR3 is TGTGCCAGCAGCTCGACAGGGGGCAATTCTTGGTCCCACGAGCAGTACTTC.

V is TRBV7-9 and J is TRBJ2-7; 7 nucleotides match TRBD1. The germline gives CDR1 SEHNR, CDR2 FQNEAQ (reference sequence). The V gene end was trimmed by 3 bases and the J gene end by 2 bases; junction bases not matched to a gene: 7. The CDR3 length is 15 residues. CDR3 bases: TGTGCCAGCAGCTTCGGGGCCGGGACAGCCTACGAGCAGTACTTC. Encoded protein: CASSFGAGTAYEQYF.